These 7 T cell receptor beta chains came from one sample sequenced in a study of blood T cell repertoires in COVID-19. Clones were sequenced by immunoSEQ multiplex PCR, and TCRdb holds only the in-frame ones, with some missing. The data contain about 150,000 clones, about 87% of them singletons. Sequencing was done on a sample of peripheral blood. These receptors all stem from a woman aged 50 to 65 with acute or convalescent COVID-19.

In its sample, this clone was seen once. V usage is TRBV6-5 and J usage is TRBJ2-7; TRBD1 matches 7 bases. With V trimmed by 9 bases and J by 3 bases, 5 bases remained unmatched. Germline V lookup: CDR1 MNHEY, CDR2 SVGAGI. This CDR3 comprises 12 residues. For the CDR3, the DNA is TGTGCCAGTCAGACAGGGTACTACGAGCAGTACTTC. Translated, it gives CASQTGYYEQYF.

The V gene is TRBV9, the J gene TRBJ2-5; TRBD1 is a possible D gene (6 bases). The V and J ends lost 4 bases and 2 bases respectively, with 12 bases between them. Per the germline V gene, CDR1 is SGDLS and CDR2 is YYNGEE. The CDR3 is 14 residues long. DNA of the CDR3: TGTGCCAGCAGCCTCGGGACATTACAAGAGACCCAGTACTTC. Its protein is CASSLGTLQETQYF.

The chain recombines TRBV6-1 with TRBJ1-6, with 8 bases that match TRBD1. The V gene end was trimmed by 3 bases and the J gene end by 10 bases; junction bases not matched to a gene: 5. Germline V lookup: CDR1 MNHNS, CDR2 SASEGT. The CDR3 contains 14 residues. This chain's CDR3 is CASSETGVGSPLHF. CDR3 sequence (DNA): TGTGCCAGCAGTGAGACAGGGGTGGGCTCACCCCTCCACTTT.

This sequence joins TRBV5-6 and TRBJ1-5; 7 nucleotides line up with TRBD1. The CDR3 contains 14 residues. V shed 3 bases, J shed 6 bases, and the junction held 6 bases outside the gene matches. Germline V lookup: CDR1 SGHDT, CDR2 YYEEEE. CDR3 DNA: TGTGCCAGCAGCTGGAGGGGGGACAGTCAGCCCCAGCATTTT. Translation gives CASSWRGDSQPQHF.

This chain uses TRBV19 with TRBJ2-3; TRBD1 agrees at 9 bases. Germline values: CDR1 LNHDA, CDR2 SQIVND (reference sequence). The V and J ends lost 5 bases and 7 bases, in that order; junction bases with no gene match: 7. The CDR3 consists of 14 residues. CDR3 sequence reads: CASSPTGGAYTQYF. As DNA, the CDR3 is TGTGCCAGTAGTCCGACAGGGGGTGCGTATACGCAGTATTTT. Full variable domain (rest looked up from reference TRBV19 and TRBJ2-3): DGGITQSPKYLFRKEGQNVTLSCEQNLNHDAMYWYRQDPGQGLRLIYYSQIVNDFQKGDIAEGYSVSREKKESFPLTVTSAQKNPTAFYLCASSPTGGAYTQYFGPGTRLTVL.

This clone was detected a few times. The rearrangement joins TRBV10-3 to TRBJ1-1, with 9 bases lining up with TRBD1. The J segment lost 5 bases and the V segment lost 5 bases, leaving 12 bases of the junction unmatched. Germline loops: CDR1 ENHRY, CDR2 SYGVKD. This CDR3 contains 16 residues. DNA of the CDR3: TGTGCCATCAGTCCCCGGGGGGGACAGGGAAGAACTGAAGCTTTCTTT. Translating it yields CAISPRGGQGRTEAFF.

The chain combines TRBV19 with TRBJ1-4; the D is unclear. The V end was cut by 2 bases, the J end by 5 bases, with 9 bases between. The CDR3 contains 14 residues. Germline V gene data show CDR1 as LNHDA and CDR2 as SQIVND (reference sequence). CDR3 sequence: CASSIRRGNEKLFF. The CDR3 DNA reads as TGTGCCAGTAGTATAAGACGAGGAAATGAAAAACTGTTTTTT.